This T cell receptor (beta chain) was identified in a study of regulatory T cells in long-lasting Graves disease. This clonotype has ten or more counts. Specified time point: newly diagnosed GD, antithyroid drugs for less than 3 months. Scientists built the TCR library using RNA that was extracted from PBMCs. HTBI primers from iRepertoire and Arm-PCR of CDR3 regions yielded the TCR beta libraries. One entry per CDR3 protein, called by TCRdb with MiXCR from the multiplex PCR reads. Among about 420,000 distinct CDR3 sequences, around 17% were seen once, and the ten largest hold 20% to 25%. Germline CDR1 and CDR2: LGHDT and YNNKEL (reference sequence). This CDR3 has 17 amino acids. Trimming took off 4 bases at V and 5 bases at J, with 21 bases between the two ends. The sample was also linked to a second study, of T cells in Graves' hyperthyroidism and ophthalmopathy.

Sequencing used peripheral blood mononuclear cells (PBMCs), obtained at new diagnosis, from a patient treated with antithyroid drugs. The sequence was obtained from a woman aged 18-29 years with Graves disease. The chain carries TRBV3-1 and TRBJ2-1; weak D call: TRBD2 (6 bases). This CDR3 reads CASSLNRGGLANNEQFF. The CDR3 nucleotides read TGTGCCAGCAGCCTAAATCGAGGTGGGCTAGCGAACAATGAGCAGTTCTTC.